The sequence of this T cell receptor beta chain was determined in a study of shared clonotypes between healthy human individuals. Trimming removed 1 base from V and 2 bases from J, with 6 bases in between. The CDR3 has 13 amino acids. The germline V gene encodes CDR1 MGHRA and CDR2 YSYEKL. CD45RO-negative CD8 cells positively selected for CCR7 made up the naive population, which excluded terminally differentiated effector memory CD45RA+ cells. Concerning this clone: The antigen is unknown. Other DNA sequences within the sample encode an identical CDR3.

Here immunoSEQ multiplex PCR was the method, and the copy in TCRdb shows in-frame clones only, minus some. The sample holds hundreds of thousands of clones; 98% are singletons and the top ten take 0.3%. General study points: Rarefaction exposed incomplete sorted-subset sequencing despite large depth. Clonotype sharing among the donors was expected to vary with sequencing depth.

This TCR was sampled from a man younger than 45 in good health. The source material was naive CD8+ T cells sorted from blood. This chain uses TRBV4-1 with TRBJ2-7; the D is unclear. CDR3 DNA sequence: TGCGCCAGCAGCCAAGTAGGGACCTACGAGCAGTACTTC. Translated: CASSQVGTYEQYF.